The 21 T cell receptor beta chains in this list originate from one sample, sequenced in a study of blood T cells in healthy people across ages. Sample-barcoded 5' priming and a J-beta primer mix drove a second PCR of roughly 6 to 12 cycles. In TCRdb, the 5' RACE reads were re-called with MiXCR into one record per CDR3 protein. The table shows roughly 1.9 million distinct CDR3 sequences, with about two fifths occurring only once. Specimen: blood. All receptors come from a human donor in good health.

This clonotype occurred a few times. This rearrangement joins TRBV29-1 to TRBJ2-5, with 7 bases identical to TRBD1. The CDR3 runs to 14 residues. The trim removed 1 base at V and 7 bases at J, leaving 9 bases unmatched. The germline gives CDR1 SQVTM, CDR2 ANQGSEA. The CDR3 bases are TGCAGCGTTGAAGGGACAGGAACCAGGGGGACCCAGTACTTC. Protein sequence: CSVEGTGTRGTQYF.

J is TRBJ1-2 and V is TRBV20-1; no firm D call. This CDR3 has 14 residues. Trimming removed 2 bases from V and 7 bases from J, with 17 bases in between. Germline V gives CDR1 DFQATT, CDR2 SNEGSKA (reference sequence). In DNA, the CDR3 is TGCAGTGCTAGATCAGGACTCGCGGGAGGTGGCTACACCTTC. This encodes CSARSGLAGGGYTF.

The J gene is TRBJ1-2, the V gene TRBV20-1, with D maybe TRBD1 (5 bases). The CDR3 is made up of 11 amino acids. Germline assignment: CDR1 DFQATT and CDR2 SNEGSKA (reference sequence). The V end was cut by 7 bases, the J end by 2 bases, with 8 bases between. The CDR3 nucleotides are TGCAGTGTGACAGACAACTATGGCTACACCTTC. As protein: CSVTDNYGYTF.

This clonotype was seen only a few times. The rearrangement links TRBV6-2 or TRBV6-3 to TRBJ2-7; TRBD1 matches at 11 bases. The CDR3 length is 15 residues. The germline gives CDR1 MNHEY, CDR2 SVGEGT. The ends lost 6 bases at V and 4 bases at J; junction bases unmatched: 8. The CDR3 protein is CASRTWTGGRYEQYF. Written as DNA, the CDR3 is TGTGCCAGCAGAACATGGACAGGGGGCAGATACGAGCAGTACTTC.

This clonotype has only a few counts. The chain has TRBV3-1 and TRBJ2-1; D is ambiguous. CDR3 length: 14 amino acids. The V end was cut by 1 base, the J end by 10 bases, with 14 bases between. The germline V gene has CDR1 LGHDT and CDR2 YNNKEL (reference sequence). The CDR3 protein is CASSQGIGSMEQFF. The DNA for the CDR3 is TGTGCCAGCAGCCAAGGCATAGGTTCTATGGAGCAGTTCTTC.

CDR3 DNA sequence: TGCGCCAGCAGCTTGGTAATAGCGGGGGGGCAGAATGAGCAGTTCTTC. Translation: CASSLVIAGGQNEQFF. The V and J genes are TRBV5-1 and TRBJ2-1; 11 bases agree with TRBD2. This CDR3 region has 16 residues. Per germline, CDR1 SGHRS and CDR2 YFSETQ. The V and J ends lost 0 bases and 7 bases, in that order; junction bases with no gene match: 6.

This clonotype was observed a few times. The CDR3 DNA sequence: TGTGCCAGCAGCTTGGGCAGGGGGCGCAATCAGCCCCAGCATTTT. Residues: CASSLGRGRNQPQHF. The chain couples TRBV5-6 to TRBJ1-5, with 8 positions matching TRBD1. The CDR3 covers 15 residues. With V trimmed by 0 bases and J by 2 bases, 1 base remained unmatched. Germline CDR1 is SGHDT and CDR2 is YYEEEE.

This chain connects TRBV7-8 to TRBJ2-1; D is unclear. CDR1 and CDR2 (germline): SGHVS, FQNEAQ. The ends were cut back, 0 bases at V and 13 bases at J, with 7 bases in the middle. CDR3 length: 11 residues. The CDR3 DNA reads TGTGCCAGCAGCTTAGCAAAAAAACAGTTCTTC. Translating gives CASSLAKKQFF.

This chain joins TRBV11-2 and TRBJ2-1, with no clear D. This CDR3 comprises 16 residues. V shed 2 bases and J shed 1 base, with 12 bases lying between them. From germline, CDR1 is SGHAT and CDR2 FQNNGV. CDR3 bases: TGTGCCAGCAGCTTATGGAGTCAACGTTCCTACAATGAGCAGTTCTTC. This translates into CASSLWSQRSYNEQFF.

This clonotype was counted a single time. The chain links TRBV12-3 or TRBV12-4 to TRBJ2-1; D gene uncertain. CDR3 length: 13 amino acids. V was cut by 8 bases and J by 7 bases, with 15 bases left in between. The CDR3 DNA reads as TGTGCCAGCGGGCCGGGCCTACTTAATGAGCAGTTCTTC. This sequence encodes CASGPGLLNEQFF.

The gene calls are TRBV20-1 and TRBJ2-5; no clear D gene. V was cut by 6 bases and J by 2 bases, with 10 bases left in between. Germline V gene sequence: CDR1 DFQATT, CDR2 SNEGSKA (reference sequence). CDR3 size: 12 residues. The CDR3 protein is CSATLGQETQYF. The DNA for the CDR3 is TGCAGTGCCACCTTGGGACAAGAGACCCAGTACTTC.

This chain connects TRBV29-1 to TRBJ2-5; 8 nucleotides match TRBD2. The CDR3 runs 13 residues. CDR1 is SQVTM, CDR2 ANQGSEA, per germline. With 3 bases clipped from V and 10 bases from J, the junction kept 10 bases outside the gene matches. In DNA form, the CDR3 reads TGCAGCGTTGAGAGCGGGGGCCAGGACGGCCAGTACTTC. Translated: CSVESGGQDGQYF.

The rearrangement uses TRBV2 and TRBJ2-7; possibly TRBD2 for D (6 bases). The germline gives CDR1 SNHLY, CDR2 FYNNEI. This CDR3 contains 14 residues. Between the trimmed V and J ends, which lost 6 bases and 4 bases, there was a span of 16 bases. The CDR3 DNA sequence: TGTGCCAGCAGCCCGGGACCCGCGGGGTACGAGCAGTACTTC. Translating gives CASSPGPAGYEQYF.

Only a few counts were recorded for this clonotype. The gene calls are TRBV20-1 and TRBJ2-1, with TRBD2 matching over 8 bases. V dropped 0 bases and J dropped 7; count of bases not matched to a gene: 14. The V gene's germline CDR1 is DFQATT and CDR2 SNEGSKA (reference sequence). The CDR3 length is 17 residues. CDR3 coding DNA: TGCAGTGCTAGAGAGGGGCATTTTCGGGGGGGCTTGAATGAGCAGTTCTTC. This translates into CSAREGHFRGGLNEQFF.

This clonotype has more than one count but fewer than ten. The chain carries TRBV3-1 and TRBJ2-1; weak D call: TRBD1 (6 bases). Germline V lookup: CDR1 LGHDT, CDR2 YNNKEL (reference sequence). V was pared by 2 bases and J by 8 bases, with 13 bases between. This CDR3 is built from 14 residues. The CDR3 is CASSQWQGIDEQFF. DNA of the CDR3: TGTGCCAGCAGCCAATGGCAGGGGATCGATGAGCAGTTCTTC.

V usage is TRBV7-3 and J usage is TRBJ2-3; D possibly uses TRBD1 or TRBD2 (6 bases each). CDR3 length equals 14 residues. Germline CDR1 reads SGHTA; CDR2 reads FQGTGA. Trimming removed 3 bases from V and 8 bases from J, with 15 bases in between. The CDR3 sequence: CASSFSGASGTQYF. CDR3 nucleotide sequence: TGTGCCAGCAGCTTTTCGGGGGCGAGTGGTACGCAGTATTTT.

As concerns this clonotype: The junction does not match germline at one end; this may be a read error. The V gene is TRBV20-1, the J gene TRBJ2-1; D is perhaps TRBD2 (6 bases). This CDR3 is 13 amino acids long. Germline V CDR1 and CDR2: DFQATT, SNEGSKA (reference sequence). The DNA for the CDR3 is TGCAGTGCTAGCGGGGGAGACTACGATGAGCAGTTCTTC. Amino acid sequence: CSASGGDYDEQFF.

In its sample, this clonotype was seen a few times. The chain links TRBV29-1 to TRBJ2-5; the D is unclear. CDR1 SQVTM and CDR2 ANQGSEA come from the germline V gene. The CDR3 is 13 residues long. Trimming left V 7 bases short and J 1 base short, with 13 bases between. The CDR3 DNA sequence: TGCAGCGGGGCGAGAATCCTCCAAGAGACCCAGTACTTC. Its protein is CSGARILQETQYF.

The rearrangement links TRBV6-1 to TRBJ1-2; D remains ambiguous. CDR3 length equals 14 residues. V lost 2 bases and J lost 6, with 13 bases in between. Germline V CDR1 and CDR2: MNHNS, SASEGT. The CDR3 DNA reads TGTGCCAGCAGTGAATCCGCAGGAAATAATGGCTACACCTTC. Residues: CASSESAGNNGYTF.

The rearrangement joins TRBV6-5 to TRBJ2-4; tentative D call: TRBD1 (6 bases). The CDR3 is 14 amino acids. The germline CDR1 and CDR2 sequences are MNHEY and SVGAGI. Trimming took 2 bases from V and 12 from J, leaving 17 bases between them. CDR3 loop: CASSYALQGPSQYF. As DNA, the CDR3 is TGTGCCAGCAGTTACGCGTTACAGGGCCCAAGTCAGTACTTC.

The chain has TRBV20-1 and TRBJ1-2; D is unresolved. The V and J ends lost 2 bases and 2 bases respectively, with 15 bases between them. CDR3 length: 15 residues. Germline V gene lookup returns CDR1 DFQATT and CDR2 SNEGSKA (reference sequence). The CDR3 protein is CSARPPRVGNYGYTF. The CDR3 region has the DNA TGCAGTGCTAGACCCCCCCGAGTAGGCAACTATGGCTACACCTTC.